This TCR beta chain originates from a study of T cells in Graves' hyperthyroidism and ophthalmopathy. This CDR3 is 17 amino acids long. Germline CDR1 is KGHDR and CDR2 is SFDVKD. Authors of the study amplified TCR beta CDR3 regions from RNA transcripts. TCR CDR3 underwent first-round RT-PCR with the HTBI primer set. TCRdb reanalysed the multiplex PCR reads using MiXCR and keeps one entry per CDR3 protein. The sample holds 96,000 or so distinct CDR3 sequences, roughly 56% seen once. On this clonotype itself: Relative to the germline gene, one junction end is altered; a read error may explain this.

This receptor was obtained from a woman aged 40 to 49 with Graves' hyperthyroidism. This chain joins TRBV24-1 and TRBJ1-1; 9 nucleotides line up with TRBD1. The sample consisted of blood. The CDR3 loop is CASSDTGTGQANTEAFF. In DNA form, the CDR3 reads TGTGCCAGCAGTGATACTGGGACAGGGCAGGCGAACACTGAAGCTTTCTTT.